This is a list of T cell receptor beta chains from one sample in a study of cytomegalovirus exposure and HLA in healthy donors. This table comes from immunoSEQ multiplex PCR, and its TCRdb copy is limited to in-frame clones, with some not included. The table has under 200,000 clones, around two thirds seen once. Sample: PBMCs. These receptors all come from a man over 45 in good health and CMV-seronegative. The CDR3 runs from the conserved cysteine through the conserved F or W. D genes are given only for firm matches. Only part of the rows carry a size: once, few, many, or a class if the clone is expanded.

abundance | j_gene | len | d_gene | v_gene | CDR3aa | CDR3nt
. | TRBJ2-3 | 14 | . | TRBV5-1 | CASSLGQSTDTQYF | TGCGCCAGCAGCCTAGGACAGAGCACAGATACGCAGTATTTT
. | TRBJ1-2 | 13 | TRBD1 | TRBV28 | CATLRGQLYGYTF | TGTGCCACCTTGAGGGGACAGCTCTATGGCTACACCTTC
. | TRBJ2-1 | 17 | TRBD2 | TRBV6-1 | CASSKGTSGTTYNEQFF | TGTGCCAGCAGTAAAGGGACTAGCGGGACGACCTACAATGAGCAGTTCTTC
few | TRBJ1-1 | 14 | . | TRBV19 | CASQRQPMNTEAFF | TGTGCCTCCCAGCGACAGCCGATGAACACTGAAGCTTTCTTT
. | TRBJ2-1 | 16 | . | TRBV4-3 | CASSPLGSFSYNEQFF | TGCGCCAGCAGCCCTCTAGGGAGTTTCTCCTACAATGAGCAGTTCTTC
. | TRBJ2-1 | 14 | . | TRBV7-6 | CASSRSTTGNEQFF | TGTGCCAGCAGCCGAAGCACCACAGGGAATGAGCAGTTCTTC
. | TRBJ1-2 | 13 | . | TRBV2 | CASSELINYGYTF | TGTGCCAGCAGTGAACTAATTAACTATGGCTACACCTTC
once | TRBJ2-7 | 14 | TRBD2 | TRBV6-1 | CASSLGLAEYEQYF | TGTGCCAGCAGTCTAGGACTAGCGGAATACGAGCAGTACTTC
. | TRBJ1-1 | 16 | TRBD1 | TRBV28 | CASSQDRGPMNTEAFF | TGTGCCAGCAGCCAAGACAGGGGACCCATGAACACTGAAGCTTTCTTT
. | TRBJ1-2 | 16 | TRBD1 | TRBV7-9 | CASSLFRQGGGYGYTF | TGTGCCAGCAGCTTATTCCGACAGGGCGGAGGCTATGGCTACACCTTC
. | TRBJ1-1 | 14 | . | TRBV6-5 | CASRIEASNTEAFF | TGTGCCAGCAGAATTGAAGCATCCAACACTGAAGCTTTCTTT
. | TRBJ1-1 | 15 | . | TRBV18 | CASSPGVVQGSEAFF | TGTGCCAGCTCACCCGGAGTAGTACAGGGATCTGAAGCTTTCTTT
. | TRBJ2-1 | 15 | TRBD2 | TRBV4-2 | CASSQTGGGYNEQFF | TGTGCCAGCAGCCAAACTGGCGGGGGTTACAATGAGCAGTTCTTC
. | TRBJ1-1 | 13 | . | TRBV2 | CASSADTNTEAFF | TGTGCCAGCAGTGCCGACACCAACACTGAAGCTTTCTTT
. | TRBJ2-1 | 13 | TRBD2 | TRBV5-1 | CASSVSSGDEQFF | TGCGCCAGCAGCGTTTCTAGCGGGGATGAGCAGTTCTTC
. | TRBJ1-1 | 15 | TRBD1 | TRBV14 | CASSSRQGMNTEAFF | TGTGCCAGCAGCTCCAGACAGGGGATGAACACTGAAGCTTTCTTT
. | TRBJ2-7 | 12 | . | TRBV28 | CASSIQIHEQYF | TGTGCCAGCAGTATACAGATCCACGAGCAGTACTTC
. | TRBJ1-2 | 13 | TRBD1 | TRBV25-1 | CASRDRGRYGYTF | TGTGCCAGCAGGGACAGGGGACGGTATGGCTACACCTTC
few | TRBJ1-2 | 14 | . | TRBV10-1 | CASSESRAAGGYTF | TGCGCCAGCAGTGAGTCCAGGGCAGCCGGGGGCTACACCTTC
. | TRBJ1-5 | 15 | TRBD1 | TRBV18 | CASSPTGAGVQPQHF | TGTGCCAGCTCACCTACAGGGGCAGGCGTTCAGCCCCAGCATTTT
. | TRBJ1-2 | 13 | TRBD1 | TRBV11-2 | CASSQGQGHGYTF | TGTGCCAGCAGCCAAGGACAGGGCCATGGCTACACCTTC
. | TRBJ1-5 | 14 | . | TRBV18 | CASSPNQGNQPQHF | TGTGCCAGCTCACCAAATCAGGGCAATCAGCCCCAGCATTTT